Below, 20 T cell receptor beta chains from the same sample are listed, as sequenced in a study of blood T cell repertoires in COVID-19. Produced via immunoSEQ multiplex PCR; TCRdb's table is partial and in-frame only. This sample yields roughly 440,000 clones, of which more than 70% are seen a single time; 10% to 15% belongs to the top ten. The specimen sequenced was peripheral blood. The source of these receptors is a woman aged 50 to 60 with COVID-19, enrolled during active disease.

V usage is TRBV12-5 and J usage is TRBJ1-1, with D possibly being TRBD1 (5 bases). V shed 1 base and J shed 1 base, with 13 bases lying between them. This CDR3 region has 16 residues. Germline-derived CDR1 and CDR2 are LGHNT and FRNRAP. CDR3: CASGLAIQGRNTEAFF. CDR3 in DNA: TGTGCTAGTGGTTTGGCCATCCAGGGAAGGAACACTGAAGCTTTCTTT. Looking up the rest from reference TRBV12-5 and TRBJ1-1 gives the full variable domain: DARVTQTPRHKVTEMGQEVTMRCQPILGHNTVFWYRQTMMQGLELLAYFRNRAPLDDSGMPKDRFSAEMPDATLATLKIQPSEPRDSAVYFCASGLAIQGRNTEAFFGQGTRLTVV.

This chain connects TRBV11-2 to TRBJ1-3; TRBD1 matches at 8 bases. V lost 5 bases to trimming and J lost 8 bases; unmatched junction nucleotides: 5. Germline-derived CDR1 and CDR2 are SGHAT and FQNNGV. There are 13 residues in the CDR3. This CDR3 reads CASSQDRAYTIYF. In DNA, the CDR3 is TGTGCCAGCAGCCAGGACAGGGCATACACCATATATTTT.

This clone was detected once. The V and J genes are TRBV30 and TRBJ1-2, with 10 positions matching TRBD1. The V and J ends lost 5 bases and 8 bases, in that order; junction bases with no gene match: 8. The CDR3 length is 13 residues. Germline lookup yields CDR1 GTSNPN and CDR2 SVGIG (reference sequence). CDR3 coding DNA: TGTGCCTGGCGGACAGGGGGGAAAGAAGGCTACACCTTC. Protein product: CAWRTGGKEGYTF. Together with reference TRBV30 and TRBJ1-2, the CDR3 gives the full variable domain: SQTIHQWPATLVQPVGSPLSLECTVEGTSNPNLYWYRQAAGRGLQLLFYSVGIGQISSEVPQNLSASRPQDRQFILSSKKLLLSDSGFYLCAWRTGGKEGYTFGSGTRLTVV.

This chain joins TRBV5-4 and TRBJ2-3, with 12 nucleotides matching TRBD2. CDR1 is SGHNT, CDR2 YYREEE, per germline (reference sequence). The CDR3 is 18 residues long. Trimming at V came to 0 bases and at J to 2 bases, leaving 7 bases not matched to a gene. Here the CDR3 reads CASSLVRLAGGYTDTQYF. The DNA for the CDR3 is TGTGCCAGCAGCTTGGTAAGGCTAGCGGGGGGGTACACAGATACGCAGTATTTT.

The chain uses TRBV4-1 and TRBJ2-7, with 7 bases matching TRBD2. Germline CDR1 reads MGHRA; CDR2 reads YSYEKL. The CDR3 is made up of 15 amino acids. V was pared by 0 bases and J by 4 bases, with 6 bases of the junction left unmatched. CDR3 amino acids: CASSQDRQGGYEQYF. The CDR3, as DNA: TGCGCCAGCAGCCAAGATCGGCAGGGAGGGTACGAGCAGTACTTC.

The genes are TRBV9 and TRBJ1-1, with 9 bases matching TRBD1. This CDR3 comprises 18 residues. Trimming removed 4 bases from V and 5 bases from J; junction bases left unmatched: 18. Per the germline V gene, CDR1 is SGDLS and CDR2 is YYNGEE. The CDR3 bases are TGTGCCAGCAGCTCCACATCCGGGACAGGGCCAATATGGACTGAAGCTTTCTTT. It translates to CASSSTSGTGPIWTEAFF.

This chain uses TRBV6-5 with TRBJ2-3, with 8 bases aligning to TRBD1. This CDR3 contains 15 residues. Germline V gene lookup returns CDR1 MNHEY and CDR2 SVGAGI. Germline trimming cut 2 bases from V and 5 bases from J; bases unmatched to any gene: 6. This CDR3 reads CASSYGQGVGDTQYF. The DNA of the CDR3 is TGTGCCAGCAGTTACGGACAGGGAGTGGGAGATACGCAGTATTTT.

V usage is TRBV7-5 and J usage is TRBJ2-3; the D segment call TRBD1 is taken from the table without a DNA check. TRBV7-5 is classified as a pseudogene. CDR3 length: 13 residues. The CDR3 is CASSPGTTDTQYF. The DNA of the CDR3 is TGTGCCAGCAGCCCAGGGACAACAGATACGCAGTATTTT.

The rearrangement joins TRBV6-5 to TRBJ1-5; 8 bases agree with TRBD1. CDR3 length equals 14 residues. The junction had 4 bases not matched to a gene; V was cut back by 5 bases and J by 4 bases. Germline loops: CDR1 MNHEY, CDR2 SVGAGI. The DNA for the CDR3 is TGTGCCAGCAGTACAGGGGGTTGGAATCAGCCCCAGCATTTT. This gives the protein CASSTGGWNQPQHF.

The rearrangement joins TRBV28 to TRBJ1-1; D possibly corresponds to TRBD1 (5 bases). The germline CDR1 and CDR2 sequences are MDHEN and SYDVKM. Trimming cost V 5 bases and J 11 bases, with 15 bases left between them. This CDR3 has 12 residues. The CDR3 is CASSPRQGSAFF. In nucleotides, the CDR3 is TGTGCCAGCAGTCCTCGCCAGGGTAGCGCTTTCTTT.

The chain links TRBV11-1 to TRBJ2-7, with 10 bases aligning to TRBD1. The CDR3 consists of 14 residues. J gave up 3 bases and V 4 bases, and 3 bases lay outside the gene matches. Germline V gene lookup returns CDR1 SGHAT and CDR2 FQDESV (reference sequence). In DNA, the CDR3 is TGTGCCAGCAGCTCAAGGACAGGGGGCTACGAGCAGTACTTC. Protein product: CASSSRTGGYEQYF. Drawing the rest from reference TRBV11-1 and TRBJ2-7, the complete variable domain is EAEVAQSPRYKITEKSQAVAFWCDPISGHATLYWYRQILGQGPELLVQFQDESVVDDSQLPKDRFSAERLKGVDSTLKIQPAELGDSAMYLCASSSRTGGYEQYFGPGTRLTVT.

V and J are TRBV27 and TRBJ2-3, with 8 positions matching TRBD2. V lost 4 bases to trimming and J lost 4 bases; unmatched junction nucleotides: 4. The CDR3 totals 14 residues. CDR1 and CDR2 (germline): MNHEY, SMNVEV (reference sequence). CDR3 amino acids: CASSSAGGPDTQYF. The CDR3 DNA is TGTGCCAGCAGTTCGGCGGGGGGCCCAGATACGCAGTATTTT.

This chain links TRBV30 with TRBJ1-1, with 10 nucleotides matching TRBD1. Trimming removed 5 bases from V and 0 bases from J; junction bases left unmatched: 3. CDR3 length equals 14 residues. The V gene's germline CDR1 is GTSNPN and CDR2 SVGIG (reference sequence). CDR3 loop: CAWDRGLMNTEAFF. CDR3 sequence (DNA): TGTGCCTGGGACAGGGGGCTAATGAACACTGAAGCTTTCTTT.

The chain combines TRBV18 with TRBJ1-1; TRBD1 matches 7 bases. There are 13 residues in the CDR3. CDR1 and CDR2 from the germline V gene are KGHSH and LQKENI. Trimming at V came to 10 bases and at J to 1 base, leaving 6 bases not matched to a gene. The CDR3: CATNQGGNTEAFF. CDR3 nucleotide sequence: TGTGCCACCAACCAGGGGGGGAACACTGAAGCTTTCTTT.

This clone is a singleton in its sample. This sequence joins TRBV13 and TRBJ1-3; TRBD1 matches at 8 bases. The CDR3 is 16 residues long. The germline gives CDR1 PRHDT, CDR2 FYEKMQ (reference sequence). Trimming cost V 5 bases and J 0 bases; bases outside gene matches: 6. DNA for the CDR3: TGTGCCAGCAGCACCCCGGACAGGGTCTCTGGAAACACCATATATTTT. Its translation: CASSTPDRVSGNTIYF.

The chain couples TRBV7-9 to TRBJ1-1; D not resolved. CDR1 and CDR2 (germline): SEHNR, FQNEAQ (reference sequence). This CDR3 contains 15 residues. Trimming cost V 2 bases and J 4 bases, with 14 bases left between them. Written as DNA, the CDR3 is TGTGCCAGCAGCTTACCAGTCCACGCCAGCACTGAAGCTTTCTTT. Translated: CASSLPVHASTEAFF.

This clone was picked up a small number of times. The chain joins TRBV25-1 to TRBJ1-4; 7 nucleotides agree with TRBD1. J lost 0 bases, V lost 2 bases, and 0 bases had no gene match. Germline V lookup: CDR1 MGHDK, CDR2 SYGVNS. The CDR3 covers 15 residues. The CDR3 DNA follows: TGTGCCAGCAGTGAAGGGACAGCAACTAATGAAAAACTGTTTTTT. This encodes CASSEGTATNEKLFF. Based on the CDR3 plus reference TRBV25-1 and TRBJ1-4, the full variable domain is EADIYQTPRYLVIGTGKKITLECSQTMGHDKMYWYQQDPGMELHLIHYSYGVNSTEKGDLSSESTVSRIRTEHFPLTLESARPSHTSQYLCASSEGTATNEKLFFGSGTQLSVL.

The V call is TRBV28, the J call TRBJ1-1; a possible D gene is TRBD1 (5 bases). The CDR3 consists of 16 residues. Germline CDR1 and CDR2: MDHEN and SYDVKM. V lost 6 bases to trimming and J lost 0 bases, with 17 bases between them. The CDR3 DNA follows: TGTGCCAGCAGCCCCCAGGGCGGGGGGATGAACACTGAAGCTTTCTTT. Translation: CASSPQGGGMNTEAFF. The whole variable domain, filled in from reference TRBV28 and TRBJ1-1, reads DVKVTQSSRYLVKRTGEKVFLECVQDMDHENMFWYRQDPGLGLRLIYFSYDVKMKEKGDIPEGYSVSREKKERFSLILESASTNQTSMYLCASSPQGGGMNTEAFFGQGTRLTVV.

The chain employs TRBV27 and TRBJ1-2, with 7 bases identical to TRBD1. The CDR3 has 13 amino acids. The ends lost 0 bases at V and 8 bases at J; junction bases unmatched: 3. Germline lookup yields CDR1 MNHEY and CDR2 SMNVEV (reference sequence). The CDR3 DNA reads as TGTGCCAGCAGTTTATCGGCAGGGGGGGGCTACACCTTC. Translating gives CASSLSAGGGYTF.

The genes are TRBV6-1 and TRBJ1-2, with 8 bases fitting TRBD1. After removal of 2 bases from V and 10 bases from J, the junction contained 6 bases not matched to a gene. CDR1 MNHNS and CDR2 SASEGT come from the germline V gene. The CDR3 is made up of 13 amino acids. The CDR3 spells CASSEPGQEPYTF. The CDR3 DNA follows: TGTGCCAGCAGTGAACCGGGACAGGAGCCCTACACCTTC.